This TCR beta chain stems from a study of OX40 agonist ivuxolimab in advanced cancers. This CDR3 has 12 amino acids. CDR1 and CDR2 from the germline V gene are LGHNA and YSLEER. Trimming shortened V by 1 base and J by 8 bases, and 6 bases separated the two germline ends. Data came from immunoSEQ multiplex PCR; TCRdb stores just in-frame clones and leaves some out. The sample records about 100,000 clones, 87% being singletons. The sequence derives from an adult with an advanced solid tumor such as melanoma, head and neck, liver or kidney cancer. The sample here was CD4+ or CD8+ T cells sorted from blood, taken in a trial of the OX40 agonist ivuxolimab. The gene calls are TRBV4-3 and TRBJ2-1, with D uncertain. DNA of the CDR3: TGCGCCAGCAGCCAAGTCCGGGATGAGCAGTTCTTC. Translated, it gives CASSQVRDEQFF.